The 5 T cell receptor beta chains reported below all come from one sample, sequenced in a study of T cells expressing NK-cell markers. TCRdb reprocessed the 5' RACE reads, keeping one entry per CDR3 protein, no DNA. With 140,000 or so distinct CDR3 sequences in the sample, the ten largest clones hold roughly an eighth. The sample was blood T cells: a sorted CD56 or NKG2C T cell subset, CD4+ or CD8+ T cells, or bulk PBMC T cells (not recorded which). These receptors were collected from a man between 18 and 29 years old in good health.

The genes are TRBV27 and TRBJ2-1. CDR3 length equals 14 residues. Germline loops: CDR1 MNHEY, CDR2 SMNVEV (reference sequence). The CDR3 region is CASSSPDQNNEQFF.

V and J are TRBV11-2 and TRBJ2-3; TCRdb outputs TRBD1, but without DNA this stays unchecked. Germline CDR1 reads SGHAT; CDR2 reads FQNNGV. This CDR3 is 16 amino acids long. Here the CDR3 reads CASSPIGQGYTDTQYF. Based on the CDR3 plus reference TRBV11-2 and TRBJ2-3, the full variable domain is EAGVAQSPRYKIIEKRQSVAFWCNPISGHATLYWYQQILGQGPKLLIQFQNNGVVDDSQLPKDRFSAERLKGVDSTLKIQPAKLEDSAVYLCASSPIGQGYTDTQYFGPGTRLTVL.

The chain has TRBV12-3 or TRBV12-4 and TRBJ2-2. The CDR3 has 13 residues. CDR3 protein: CASSFGSTGELFF.

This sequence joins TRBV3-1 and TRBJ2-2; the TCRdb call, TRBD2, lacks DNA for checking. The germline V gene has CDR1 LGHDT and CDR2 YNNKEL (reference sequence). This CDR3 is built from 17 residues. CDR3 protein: CASSVASGPNNTGELFF.

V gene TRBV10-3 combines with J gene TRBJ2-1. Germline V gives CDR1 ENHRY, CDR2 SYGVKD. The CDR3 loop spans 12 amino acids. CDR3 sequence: CAISEPDDEQFF.